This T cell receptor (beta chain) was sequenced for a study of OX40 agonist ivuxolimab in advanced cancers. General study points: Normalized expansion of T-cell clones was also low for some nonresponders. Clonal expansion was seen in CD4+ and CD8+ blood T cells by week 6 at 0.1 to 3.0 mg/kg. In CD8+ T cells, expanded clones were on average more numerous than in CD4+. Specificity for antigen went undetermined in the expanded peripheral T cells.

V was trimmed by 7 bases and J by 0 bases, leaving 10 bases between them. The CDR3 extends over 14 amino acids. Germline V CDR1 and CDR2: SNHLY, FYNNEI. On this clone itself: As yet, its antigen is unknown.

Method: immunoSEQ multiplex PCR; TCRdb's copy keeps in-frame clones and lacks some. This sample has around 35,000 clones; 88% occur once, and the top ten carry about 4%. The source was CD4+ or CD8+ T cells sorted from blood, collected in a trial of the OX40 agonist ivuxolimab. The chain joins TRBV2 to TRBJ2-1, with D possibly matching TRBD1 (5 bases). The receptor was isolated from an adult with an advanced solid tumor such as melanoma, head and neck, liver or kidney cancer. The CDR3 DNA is TGTGCCAGCATGGACAAAAGCTCCTACAATGAGCAGTTCTTC. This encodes CASMDKSSYNEQFF.